The clone carrying this T cell receptor (beta chain) was seen repeatedly, ten times or more. This sample is part of a study of T cell clonality in common variable immunodeficiency. The repertoire was sequenced with immunoSEQ multiplex PCR; TCRdb's copy has only in-frame clones and lacks some. This sample has about 39,000 clones and no singletons, with approximately 2.6% in the ten largest. Sequencing was done on a sample of peripheral blood mononuclear cells. The TCR comes from a person between 18 and 75 years old in good health.

CDR3: CASSLLVETEAFF. Partial CDR3 DNA: TGTGCCAGCAGCCTATTGGTCGAAACTGAA. The chain recombines TRBV11-2 with TRBJ1-1; D call uncertain. Read data end 3 residues before the CDR3 end; the end is taken from the germline J gene. Trimming left V 5 bases short and J 5 bases short, with 12 bases between. CDR3 length: 13 residues. The V gene's germline CDR1 is SGHAT and CDR2 FQNNGV.